This T cell receptor (beta chain) was obtained from a study of sequential checkpoint blockade in melanoma. Study summary: First-line arms were nivolumab then ipilimumab, or the reverse, randomized 1:1. After nivolumab or ipilimumab alone, some 22 patients had week-13 rebiopsies.

Method: immunoSEQ multiplex PCR; TCRdb's copy keeps in-frame clones and lacks some. The sample lists about 3,200 clones; over 20% were seen once. This clone is labeled as medium-sized (0.01 to 0.1%). Indicated treatment: randomized to nivolumab then ipilimumab (arm A) or the reverse (arm B). The clonotype comes from a human donor with melanoma. The sequencing here drew on tumor tissue (inferred from file names), taken from a patient given nivolumab and ipilimumab in sequence.

The DNA of the CDR3 is TGTGCCAGCAGCTTAGAACAGGGTCTTCAGCTTGGAAAACTGTTTTTT. Its protein product is CASSLEQGLQLGKLFF. J is TRBJ1-4 and V is TRBV11-3; TRBD1 is a possible D gene (6 bases). Germline lookup yields CDR1 SGHNT and CDR2 YENEEA. With 0 bases removed from V and 10 bases from J, the gap between germline ends came to 18 bases. The CDR3 is 16 amino acids.